This T cell receptor beta chain is from a study of T-cell reconstitution after alpha-beta-depleted transplantation in children. CDR3 length equals 12 residues. Germline V lookup: CDR1 SEHNR, CDR2 FQNEAQ (reference sequence). V dropped 1 base and J dropped 8 bases, with 8 bases sitting between them. Details on this clonotype: Its antigen is not identified.

Broader study findings: Surviving recipient T cells and thymic progenitors underlay high day-60 TCRbeta diversity in some patients.

Unique molecular identifiers were used in preparing the TCRbeta library. TCRdb re-derived calls from the PCR reads in MiXCR, one entry per CDR3 protein. The data show around 490,000 distinct CDR3 sequences, about an eighth seen once. This sequence was found in a female patient aged 2-10 years who had a stem cell transplant for aplastic anemia, so the T cells may come from the graft donor. The input for sequencing was PBMCs, mostly from graft donor cells, taken 180 days after TCRalphabeta/CD19-depleted stem cell transplant. This rearrangement joins TRBV7-9 to TRBJ1-1; D is undetermined. As DNA, the CDR3 is TGTGCCAGCAGCTTAGTTGGACCGGAAGCTTTCTTT. It yields the protein CASSLVGPEAFF.